One and the same sample provided the 23 T cell receptor beta chains below, sequenced in a study of CD8 T cells in ankylosing spondylitis. Each CDR3 protein gets one entry after TCRdb re-called the 5' RACE reads with MiXCR. The sample carries some 270,000 distinct CDR3 sequences, 15% to 20% recorded once. The sequencing input was blood, either unsorted or a sorted T cell fraction (not recorded which). These receptors were taken from a male donor with ankylosing spondylitis or in good health (not recorded which).

This clonotype was recorded at least ten times. The gene calls are TRBV20-1 and TRBJ2-7; the match to TRBD1 covers 7 bases. In germline, CDR1 is DFQATT, CDR2 SNEGSKA (reference sequence). The CDR3 runs 13 residues. V was pared by 2 bases and J by 4 bases, with 5 bases of the junction left unmatched. The CDR3 reads CSARPTDRYEQYF. The CDR3 region has the DNA TGCAGTGCTAGACCTACGGACAGGTACGAGCAGTACTTC.

This clonotype turned up a few times. The genes are TRBV10-3 and TRBJ1-6; D gene uncertain. The germline V gene encodes CDR1 ENHRY and CDR2 SYGVKD. V was pared by 1 base and J by 0 bases, with 10 bases between. The CDR3 is 17 amino acids. This CDR3 reads CAISELRISSYNSPLHF. CDR3 sequence (DNA): TGTGCCATCAGTGAGTTACGGATAAGCTCCTATAATTCACCCCTCCACTTT.

This clonotype was recorded many times. In DNA, the CDR3 is TGTGCCAGCAGCTTGGCCCCAGCGGGAGAGTCCTACGAGCAGTACTTC. As protein: CASSLAPAGESYEQYF. The chain couples TRBV5-6 to TRBJ2-7, with 8 positions matching TRBD2. Germline V gene sequence: CDR1 SGHDT, CDR2 YYEEEE. The J segment lost 1 base and the V segment lost 0 bases, leaving 6 bases of the junction unmatched. This CDR3 region has 16 residues.

Only a few counts were recorded for this clonotype. An end of the junction differs from the germline gene, which may be a read error. The chain joins TRBV12-3 or TRBV12-4 to TRBJ2-7; D ambiguous. This CDR3 is built from 11 residues. The DNA of the CDR3 is TGTGCCAGCAGTTTAGGCCGCGAGGAGTACTTC. Residues: CASSLGREEYF.

The V and J genes are TRBV4-1 and TRBJ1-4; 8 nucleotides line up with TRBD1. Per germline, CDR1 MGHRA and CDR2 YSYEKL. The CDR3 has 16 amino acids. V lost 2 bases to trimming and J lost 6 bases; unmatched junction nucleotides: 8. The CDR3, as DNA: TGCGCCAGCAGCCAATTGCCGGGACAGGCGGATGAAAAACTGTTTTTT. Translating gives CASSQLPGQADEKLFF.

This clonotype was detected a few times. The J gene is TRBJ1-5, the V gene TRBV2; D call uncertain. Trimming shortened V by 3 bases and J by 7 bases, and 16 bases separated the two germline ends. CDR1 and CDR2 (germline): SNHLY, FYNNEI. This CDR3 has 15 amino acids. The CDR3 bases are TGTGCCAGCAGTGATGTAACCCGGGTAAAGCAGCCCCAGCATTTT. It codes for CASSDVTRVKQPQHF.

This clonotype has more than one count but fewer than ten. The gene calls are TRBV12-3 or TRBV12-4 and TRBJ2-1; 9 positions agree with TRBD2. CDR3 size: 17 residues. Unmatched junction bases numbered 9, after V lost 2 bases and J lost 4 bases. In DNA form, the CDR3 reads TGTGCCAGCAGTTTAAGGCTTAGCGGGAGAGGTTACAATGAGCAGTTCTTC. It specifies CASSLRLSGRGYNEQFF.

This clonotype was seen a few times. The chain carries TRBV4-2 and TRBJ2-4; TRBD2 matches 9 bases. Germline CDR1 reads LGHNA; CDR2 reads YNFKEQ. V lost 0 bases and J lost 1; bases outside the gene matches: 4. The CDR3 is 17 residues long. The DNA for the CDR3 is TGTGCCAGCAGCCAAGAAGCGGGAGGTACGGCCAAAAACATTCAGTACTTC. Translation gives CASSQEAGGTAKNIQYF.

J is TRBJ2-7 and V is TRBV7-8, with 14 bases lining up with TRBD2. Trimming took 1 base from V and 3 from J; bases not matched to a gene: 8. The CDR3 is 18 residues long. Germline V lookup: CDR1 SGHVS, CDR2 FQNEAQ. CDR3 loop: CASSLEPGLAGVDYEQYF. CDR3 DNA: TGTGCCAGCAGCTTAGAACCGGGACTAGCGGGAGTTGACTACGAGCAGTACTTC.

This clonotype was seen at least ten times. The J gene is TRBJ2-7, the V gene TRBV5-1; D is possibly TRBD1 (6 bases). The V and J ends lost 1 base and 5 bases respectively, with 13 bases between them. CDR1 SGHRS and CDR2 YFSETQ come from the germline V gene. This CDR3 contains 14 residues. CDR3: CASSLSGRGDEQYF. As DNA, the CDR3 is TGCGCCAGCAGCTTGTCTGGCAGGGGAGACGAGCAGTACTTC.

This clonotype showed up just a few times. V is TRBV2 and J is TRBJ1-6; D is uncertain. Germline loops: CDR1 SNHLY, CDR2 FYNNEI. The CDR3 sequence is 17 residues long. V lost 2 bases and J 0 bases, leaving 11 bases between the germline ends. The CDR3 sequence is CASSEMDPSSYNSPLHF. CDR3 DNA: TGTGCCAGCAGTGAAATGGACCCGAGCTCCTATAATTCACCCCTCCACTTT.

This clonotype was recorded a few times. The rearrangement joins TRBV24-1 to TRBJ2-7, with TRBD2 as a possible D gene (5 bases). Per germline, CDR1 KGHDR and CDR2 SFDVKD. The CDR3 length is 12 residues. The V end lost 9 bases, the J end lost 4 bases, and 12 bases lay between the germline ends. The CDR3, as DNA: TGTGCCACCTCCGACGGAGGATACGAGCAGTACTTC. It translates to CATSDGGYEQYF.

In this sample, this clonotype turned up many times. The gene calls are TRBV5-1 and TRBJ1-2; 8 positions match TRBD1. J gave up 11 bases and V 0 bases, and 6 bases lay outside the gene matches. Germline CDR1 SGHRS, CDR2 YFSETQ. There are 13 residues in the CDR3. CDR3 nucleotides: TGCGCCAGCAGCTTGGGACAGGGGTTTTTGTACACCTTC. Protein sequence: CASSLGQGFLYTF.

The chain has TRBV29-1 and TRBJ1-2; D is ambiguous. The CDR3 length is 12 residues. Per germline, CDR1 SQVTM and CDR2 ANQGSEA. Trimming stripped 3 bases from V and 2 bases from J, with 7 bases between. CDR3 DNA sequence: TGCAGCGTTGACGTCCCAAACTATGGCTACACCTTC. Amino acids: CSVDVPNYGYTF.

This clonotype was seen only a few times. The CDR3 is CASSPPVSTSTDTQYF. For the CDR3, the DNA is TGTGCCAGCAGCCCCCCCGTGAGTACGAGCACAGATACGCAGTATTTT. The chain combines TRBV7-8 with TRBJ2-3; D is unclear. Looked up from germline, CDR1 is SGHVS and CDR2 is FQNEAQ. The CDR3 is made up of 16 amino acids. Trimming pared 5 bases from V and 0 bases from J, leaving 15 bases between.

The chain recombines TRBV6-5 with TRBJ2-4; no clear D gene. The CDR3 contains 16 residues. The germline gives CDR1 MNHEY, CDR2 SVGAGI. Trimming stripped 4 bases from V and 0 bases from J, with 13 bases between. Here the CDR3 reads CASSSSEGIAKNIQYF. CDR3 sequence (DNA): TGTGCCAGCAGTTCCTCGGAAGGGATAGCCAAAAACATTCAGTACTTC.

This clonotype has just a few counts. V gene TRBV11-2 combines with J gene TRBJ2-7, with 7 bases that match TRBD1. The CDR3 runs 16 residues. Losses at the gene ends were 6 bases for V and 3 bases for J; bases not matched to a gene: 14. Germline V gives CDR1 SGHAT, CDR2 FQNNGV. CDR3: CASRLTGSSENYEQYF. The CDR3, as DNA: TGTGCCAGCAGGCTGACAGGGAGTAGCGAGAACTACGAGCAGTACTTC.

In its sample, this clonotype was seen a few times. This chain connects TRBV6-5 to TRBJ2-7; 9 positions match TRBD1. Germline trimming cut 6 bases from V and 4 bases from J; bases unmatched to any gene: 7. Germline CDR1 is MNHEY and CDR2 is SVGAGI. The CDR3 is 14 amino acids. The DNA of the CDR3 is TGTGCCAGCAGCTACGGACAGGGGCTTTACGAGCAGTACTTC. Translating gives CASSYGQGLYEQYF.

The chain carries TRBV12-3 or TRBV12-4 and TRBJ1-2; maybe TRBD1 (5 bases). This CDR3 region has 16 residues. The V gene lost 3 bases and the J gene lost 0 bases, with 14 bases spanning the gap. The CDR3 sequence: CASSFSRGGANYGYTF. In nucleotides, the CDR3 is TGTGCCAGCAGTTTTTCACGGGGCGGTGCTAACTATGGCTACACCTTC.

Notes on this clonotype: One junction end disagrees with the germline gene, perhaps due to a read error. This chain connects TRBV29-1 to TRBJ2-7; no definite D call. Germline loops: CDR1 SQVTM, CDR2 ANQGSEA. CDR3 length: 13 amino acids. In DNA form, the CDR3 reads TGCAGCGCAAGGGAAGACCCACCCTACGAACAGTACTTC. Translation gives CSAREDPPYEQYF.

This chain connects TRBV30 to TRBJ2-1, with D maybe TRBD2 (6 bases). V was trimmed by 3 bases and J by 6 bases, leaving 15 bases between them. The CDR3 is 14 amino acids. Germline V gene data show CDR1 as GTSNPN and CDR2 as SVGIG (reference sequence). Written as DNA, the CDR3 is TGTGCCTGGAGATTACTAGCTTTGGGCAATGAGCAGTTCTTC. Translating gives CAWRLLALGNEQFF. Variable domain in full (rest from reference TRBV30 and TRBJ2-1): SQTIHQWPATLVQPVGSPLSLECTVEGTSNPNLYWYRQAAGRGLQLLFYSVGIGQISSEVPQNLSASRPQDRQFILSSKKLLLSDSGFYLCAWRLLALGNEQFFGPGTRLTVL.

This clonotype showed up just a few times. This chain uses TRBV29-1 with TRBJ2-3, with a tentative D call TRBD2 (5 bases). Trimming left V 3 bases short and J 4 bases short, with 17 bases between. Germline assignment: CDR1 SQVTM and CDR2 ANQGSEA. CDR3 length equals 15 residues. The CDR3 DNA sequence: TGCAGCGTTGACGCCTTCGTCGGGGTGGCAGATACGCAGTATTTT. Translating it yields CSVDAFVGVADTQYF.

V is TRBV5-1 and J is TRBJ1-2; D not certain. The germline V gene encodes CDR1 SGHRS and CDR2 YFSETQ. Between the trimmed V and J ends, which lost 4 bases and 5 bases, there was a span of 15 bases. There are 14 residues in the CDR3. The CDR3 sequence is CASSADDPKYGYTF. The CDR3 DNA reads as TGCGCCAGCAGCGCGGACGACCCGAAATATGGCTACACCTTC.